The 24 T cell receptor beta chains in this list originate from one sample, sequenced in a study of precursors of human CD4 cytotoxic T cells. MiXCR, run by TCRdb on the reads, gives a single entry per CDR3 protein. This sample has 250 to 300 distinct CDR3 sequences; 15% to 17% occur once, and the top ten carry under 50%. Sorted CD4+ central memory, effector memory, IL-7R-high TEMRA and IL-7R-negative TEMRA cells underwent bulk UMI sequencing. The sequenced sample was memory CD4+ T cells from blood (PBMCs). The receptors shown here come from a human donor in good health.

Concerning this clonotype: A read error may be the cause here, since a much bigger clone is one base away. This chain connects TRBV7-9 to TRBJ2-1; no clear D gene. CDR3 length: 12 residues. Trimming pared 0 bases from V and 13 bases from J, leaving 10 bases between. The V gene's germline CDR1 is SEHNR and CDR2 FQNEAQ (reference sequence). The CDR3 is CASSLARNVQFF. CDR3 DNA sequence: TGTGCCAGCAGCTTAGCGAGGAATGTACAGTTCTTC.

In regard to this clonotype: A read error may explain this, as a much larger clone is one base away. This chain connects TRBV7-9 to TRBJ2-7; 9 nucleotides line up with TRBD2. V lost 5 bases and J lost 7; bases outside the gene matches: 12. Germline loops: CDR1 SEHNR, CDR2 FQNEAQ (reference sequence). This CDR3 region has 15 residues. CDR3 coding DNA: TGTGCCAGCAGCCCAGGGATTAGCGGGAGCCTTGAGCAGTACTTC. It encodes CASSPGISGSLEQYF.

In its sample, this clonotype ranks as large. The DNA of the CDR3 is TGTGCCAGTAGTCTGACCCACAGGGGGAGCACAGATACGCAGTATTTT. Encoded protein: CASSLTHRGSTDTQYF. The rearrangement links TRBV19 to TRBJ2-3; 8 positions agree with TRBD1. Germline V CDR1 and CDR2: LNHDA, SQIVND (reference sequence). There are 16 residues in the CDR3. V trimming: 5 bases; J trimming: 0 bases; junction bases outside the gene matches: 7.

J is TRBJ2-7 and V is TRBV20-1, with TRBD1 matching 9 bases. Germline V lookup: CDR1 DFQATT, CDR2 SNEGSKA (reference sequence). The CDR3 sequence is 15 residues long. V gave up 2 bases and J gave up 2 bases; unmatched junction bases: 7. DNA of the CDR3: TGCAGTGCTAGACACTGGACAGGGGCCGCCTACGAGCAGTACTTC. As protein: CSARHWTGAAYEQYF.

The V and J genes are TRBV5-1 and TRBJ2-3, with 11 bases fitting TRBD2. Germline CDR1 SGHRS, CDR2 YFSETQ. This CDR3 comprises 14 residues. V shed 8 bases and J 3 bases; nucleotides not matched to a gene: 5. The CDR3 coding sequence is TGCGCCAGTGGACTAGCGGGTACGACAGATACGCAGTATTTT. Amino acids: CASGLAGTTDTQYF.

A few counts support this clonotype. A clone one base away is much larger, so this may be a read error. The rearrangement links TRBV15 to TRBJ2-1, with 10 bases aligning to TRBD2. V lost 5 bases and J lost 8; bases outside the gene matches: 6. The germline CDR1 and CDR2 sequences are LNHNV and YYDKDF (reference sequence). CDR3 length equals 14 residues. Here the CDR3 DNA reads TGTGCCACCAGCGTCAGCGGGGGGGGAGATGAGCAGTTCTTC. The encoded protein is CATSVSGGGDEQFF.

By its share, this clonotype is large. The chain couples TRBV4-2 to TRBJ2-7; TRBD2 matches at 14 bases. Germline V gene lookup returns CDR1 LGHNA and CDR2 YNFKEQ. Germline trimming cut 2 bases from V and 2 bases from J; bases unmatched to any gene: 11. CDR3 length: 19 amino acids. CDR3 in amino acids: CASSQQTGLAGEAPYEQYF. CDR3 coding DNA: TGTGCCAGCAGCCAACAAACGGGACTAGCGGGAGAGGCCCCCTACGAGCAGTACTTC.

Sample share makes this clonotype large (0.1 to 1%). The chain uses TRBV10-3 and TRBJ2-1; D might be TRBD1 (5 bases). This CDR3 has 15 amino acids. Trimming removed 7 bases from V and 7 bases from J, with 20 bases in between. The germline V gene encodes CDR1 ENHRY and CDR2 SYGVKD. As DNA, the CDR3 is TGTGCCATCAAATATCAGGGTAATGTGAATAATGAGCAGTTCTTC. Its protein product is CAIKYQGNVNNEQFF.

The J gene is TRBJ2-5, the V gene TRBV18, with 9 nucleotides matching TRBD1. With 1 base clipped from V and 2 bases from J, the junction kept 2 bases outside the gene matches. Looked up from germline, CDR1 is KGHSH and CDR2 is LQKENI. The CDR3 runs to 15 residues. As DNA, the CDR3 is TGTGCCAGCTCACCACGGGACAGGGTACAAGAGACCCAGTACTTC. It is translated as CASSPRDRVQETQYF.

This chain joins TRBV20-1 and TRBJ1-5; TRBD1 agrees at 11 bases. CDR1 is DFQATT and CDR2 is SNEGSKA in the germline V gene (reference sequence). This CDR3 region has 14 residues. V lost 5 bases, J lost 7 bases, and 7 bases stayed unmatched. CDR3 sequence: CSAPDRGPQQPQHF. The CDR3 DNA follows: TGCAGTGCTCCGGACAGGGGGCCCCAACAGCCCCAGCATTTT.

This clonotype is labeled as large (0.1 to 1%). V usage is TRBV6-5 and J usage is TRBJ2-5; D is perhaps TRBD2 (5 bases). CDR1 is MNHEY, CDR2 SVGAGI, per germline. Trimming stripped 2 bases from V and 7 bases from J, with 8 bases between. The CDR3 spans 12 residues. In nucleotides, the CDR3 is TGTGCCAGCAGTTACCCTGAGGGGACCCAGTACTTC. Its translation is CASSYPEGTQYF.

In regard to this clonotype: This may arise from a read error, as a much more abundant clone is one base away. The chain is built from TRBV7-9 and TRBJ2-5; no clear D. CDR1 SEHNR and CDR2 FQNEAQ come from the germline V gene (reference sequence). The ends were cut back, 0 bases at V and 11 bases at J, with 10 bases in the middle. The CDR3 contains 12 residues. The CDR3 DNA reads TGTGCCAGCAGCTTAGCGGGGAATGTACAGTACTTC. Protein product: CASSLAGNVQYF.

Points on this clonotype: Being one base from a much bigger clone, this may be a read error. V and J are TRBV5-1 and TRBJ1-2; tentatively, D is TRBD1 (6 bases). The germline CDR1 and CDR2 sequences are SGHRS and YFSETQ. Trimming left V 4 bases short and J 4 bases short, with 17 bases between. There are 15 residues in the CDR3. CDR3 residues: CASSPRGGLPYGYTF. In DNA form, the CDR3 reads TGCGCCAGCAGCCCGAGGGGGGGGCTTCCCTATGGCTACACCTTC. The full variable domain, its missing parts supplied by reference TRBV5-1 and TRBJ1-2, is KAGVTQTPRYLIKTRGQQVTLSCSPISGHRSVSWYQQTPGQGLQFLFEYFSETQRNKGNFPGRFSGRQFSNSRSEMNVSTLELGDSALYLCASSPRGGLPYGYTFGSGTRLTVV.

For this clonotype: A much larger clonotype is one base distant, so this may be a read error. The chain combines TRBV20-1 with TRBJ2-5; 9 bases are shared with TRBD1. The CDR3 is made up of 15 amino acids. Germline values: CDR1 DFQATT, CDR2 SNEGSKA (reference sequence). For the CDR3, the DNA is TGCAGTGTTCCAGGGACAGGGAGAGGACAAGACACCCAGTACTTC. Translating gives CSVPGTGRGQDTQYF.

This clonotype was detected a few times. The DNA of the CDR3 is TGTGCCAGCCTACCGGGACACGCATCGAACACTGAAGCTTTCTTT. Translating gives CASLPGHASNTEAFF. The chain has TRBV19 and TRBJ1-1; a possible D gene is TRBD1 (6 bases). The CDR3 length is 15 residues. Germline-derived CDR1 and CDR2 are LNHDA and SQIVND (reference sequence). With 9 bases removed from V and 1 base from J, the gap between germline ends came to 18 bases.

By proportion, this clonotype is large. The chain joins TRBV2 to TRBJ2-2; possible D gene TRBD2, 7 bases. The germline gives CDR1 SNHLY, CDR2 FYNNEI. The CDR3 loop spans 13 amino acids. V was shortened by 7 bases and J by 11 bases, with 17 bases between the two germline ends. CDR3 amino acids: CASNPTRGGELFF. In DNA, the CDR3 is TGTGCCAGCAACCCGACAAGGGGGGGAGAGCTGTTTTTT.

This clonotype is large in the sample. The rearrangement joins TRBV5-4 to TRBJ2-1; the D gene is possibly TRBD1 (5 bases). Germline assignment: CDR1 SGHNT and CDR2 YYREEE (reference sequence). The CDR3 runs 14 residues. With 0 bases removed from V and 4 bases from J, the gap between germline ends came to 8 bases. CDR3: CASSLGQPYNEQFF. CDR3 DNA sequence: TGTGCCAGCAGCTTGGGACAGCCTTACAATGAGCAGTTCTTC.

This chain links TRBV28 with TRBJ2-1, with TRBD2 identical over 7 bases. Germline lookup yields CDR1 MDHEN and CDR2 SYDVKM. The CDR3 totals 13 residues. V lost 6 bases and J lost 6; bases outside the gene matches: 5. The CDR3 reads CASRGGGGNEQFF. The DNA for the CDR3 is TGTGCCAGCAGGGGTGGGGGGGGCAATGAGCAGTTCTTC.

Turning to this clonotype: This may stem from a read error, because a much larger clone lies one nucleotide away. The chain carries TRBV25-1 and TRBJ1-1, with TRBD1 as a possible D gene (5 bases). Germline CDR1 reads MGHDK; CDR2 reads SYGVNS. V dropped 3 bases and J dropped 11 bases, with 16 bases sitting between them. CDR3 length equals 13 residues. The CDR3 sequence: CASSDGHGLGAFF. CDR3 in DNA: TGTGCCAGCAGTGACGGACATGGTTTAGGGGCTTTCTTT.

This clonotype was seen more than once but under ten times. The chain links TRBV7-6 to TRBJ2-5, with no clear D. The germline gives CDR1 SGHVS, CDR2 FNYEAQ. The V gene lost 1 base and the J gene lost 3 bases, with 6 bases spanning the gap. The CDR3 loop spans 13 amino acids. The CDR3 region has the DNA TGTGCCAGCAGCTTAGGAGTGGAAGAGACCCAGTACTTC. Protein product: CASSLGVEETQYF.

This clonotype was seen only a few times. CDR3 residues: CASKGRVDPYNEQFF. Here the CDR3 DNA reads TGTGCCAGCAAAGGCAGGGTCGATCCGTACAATGAGCAGTTCTTC. The chain recombines TRBV7-9 with TRBJ2-1; TRBD1 might be the D (5 bases). Germline values: CDR1 SEHNR, CDR2 FQNEAQ (reference sequence). Trimming took off 7 bases at V and 4 bases at J, with 17 bases between the two ends. The CDR3 length is 15 residues.

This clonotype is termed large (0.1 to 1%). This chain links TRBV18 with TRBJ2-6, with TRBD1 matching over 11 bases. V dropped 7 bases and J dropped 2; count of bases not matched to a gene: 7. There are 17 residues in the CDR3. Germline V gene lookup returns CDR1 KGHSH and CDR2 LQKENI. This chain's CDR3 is CASLRTGGATGANVLTF. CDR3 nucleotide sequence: TGTGCCAGCTTACGGACAGGGGGCGCAACTGGGGCCAACGTCCTGACTTTC.

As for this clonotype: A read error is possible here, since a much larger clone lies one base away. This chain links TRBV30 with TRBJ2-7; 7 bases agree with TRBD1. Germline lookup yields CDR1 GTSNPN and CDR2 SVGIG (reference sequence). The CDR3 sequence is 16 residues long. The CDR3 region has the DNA TGTACCTGGAGTGACAACCTACTTGACAGGGCCCACGAGCAGTACTTC. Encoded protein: CTWSDNLLDRAHEQYF.

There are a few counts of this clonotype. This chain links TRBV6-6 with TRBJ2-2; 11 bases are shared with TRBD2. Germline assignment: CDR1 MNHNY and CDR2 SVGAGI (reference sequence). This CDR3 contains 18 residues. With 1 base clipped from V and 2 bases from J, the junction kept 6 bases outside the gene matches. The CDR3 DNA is TGTGCCAGCAGTTACTTGGTAGCGGGAGGGATAAACACCGGGGAGCTGTTTTTT. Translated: CASSYLVAGGINTGELFF.